Below, 15 T cell receptor beta chains from the same sample are listed, as sequenced in a study of human CD8 memory T cell subsets. By UMI-labeled 5' RACE, the TCR beta libraries were made. TCRdb reworked the 5' RACE reads into one entry per CDR3 protein, no DNA. Its listing shows thousands of distinct CDR3 sequences. The sequenced sample was CD8+ T cells from PBMCs. The receptors were gathered from a human donor in good health.

This chain's CDR3 is CASSYRESYEQYF. The chain recombines TRBV28 with TRBJ2-7; TCRdb calls TRBD1, which cannot be checked without DNA. There are 13 residues in the CDR3. Germline values: CDR1 MDHEN, CDR2 SYDVKM. Full variable domain (outside the CDR3, taken from reference TRBV28 and TRBJ2-7): DVKVTQSSRYLVKRTGEKVFLECVQDMDHENMFWYRQDPGLGLRLIYFSYDVKMKEKGDIPEGYSVSREKKERFSLILESASTNQTSMYLCASSYRESYEQYFGPGTRLTVT.

J is TRBJ2-7 and V is TRBV5-1. Germline V gives CDR1 SGHRS, CDR2 YFSETQ. This CDR3 spans 13 amino acids. Here the CDR3 reads CASSLENRYEQYF. Variable domain in full (rest from reference TRBV5-1 and TRBJ2-7): KAGVTQTPRYLIKTRGQQVTLSCSPISGHRSVSWYQQTPGQGLQFLFEYFSETQRNKGNFPGRFSGRQFSNSRSEMNVSTLELGDSALYLCASSLENRYEQYFGPGTRLTVT.

The gene calls are TRBV29-1 and TRBJ1-1; TCRdb gives TRBD1 as the D gene, but with no DNA this cannot be confirmed. Germline assignment: CDR1 SQVTM and CDR2 ANQGSEA. The CDR3 is made up of 11 amino acids. The CDR3 loop reads CSADRGSEAFF.

The chain recombines TRBV9 with TRBJ2-7. Germline lookup yields CDR1 SGDLS and CDR2 YYNGEE. The CDR3 totals 12 residues. CDR3 loop: CASSSNSYEQYF.

V and J are TRBV5-1 and TRBJ2-1; no DNA is available, so the TRBD2 call from TCRdb remains unchecked. The CDR3 extends over 17 amino acids. The V gene's germline CDR1 is SGHRS and CDR2 YFSETQ. The CDR3 here is CASSLAATRPDYNEQFF.

The V call is TRBV29-1, the J call TRBJ2-7; TCRdb proposes TRBD2, but this gene call is untestable without DNA. The CDR3 has 12 residues. CDR1 is SQVTM, CDR2 ANQGSEA, per germline. CDR3: CSVETRTYEQYF.

The V call is TRBV12-3 or TRBV12-4, the J call TRBJ2-7; TCRdb designates TRBD1, a call that cannot be tested without DNA. The CDR3 has 14 residues. The CDR3 spells CASSPWDRRHEQYF.

The V gene is TRBV20-1, the J gene TRBJ2-1. The CDR3 consists of 11 residues. Germline lookup yields CDR1 DFQATT and CDR2 SNEGSKA (reference sequence). CDR3 in amino acids: CSAREIVEQFF.

This sequence joins TRBV29-1 and TRBJ2-7; TCRdb lists TRBD1, though no DNA is available to test this call. CDR3 length: 15 residues. CDR1 SQVTM and CDR2 ANQGSEA come from the germline V gene. The CDR3 loop is CSVEEAGTGIYEQYF.

By frequency, this clonotype registers medium-sized. This sequence joins TRBV28 and TRBJ1-1. There are 12 residues in the CDR3. The germline V gene has CDR1 MDHEN and CDR2 SYDVKM. CDR3 loop: CASRTTGSEAFF.

This chain uses TRBV3-1 with TRBJ2-5; TCRdb lists TRBD1, though no DNA is available to test this call. The CDR3 spans 14 residues. CDR1 LGHDT and CDR2 YNNKEL come from the germline V gene (reference sequence). The CDR3 spells CASSPRTGQETQYF.

CDR3 region: CASSLWGSPLHF. This rearrangement joins TRBV12-3 or TRBV12-4 to TRBJ1-6; TCRdb calls TRBD1, which cannot be checked without DNA. The CDR3 extends over 12 amino acids.

This rearrangement joins TRBV29-1 to TRBJ2-2; TCRdb lists TRBD1, though no DNA is available to test this call. Germline V gene sequence: CDR1 SQVTM, CDR2 ANQGSEA. This CDR3 has 13 amino acids. CDR3 in amino acids: CSVRDSNTGELFF.

This clonotype is classed as medium-sized (0.01 to 0.1%) by frequency. The chain combines TRBV12-3 or TRBV12-4 with TRBJ2-1. CDR3 length: 14 residues. The CDR3 spells CASRLAGEANEQFF.

This clonotype is identified as medium-sized from frequency. CDR3 sequence reads: CSASTRGIRTQYF. The chain has TRBV29-1 and TRBJ2-5; TCRdb returns TRBD1, unconfirmable since there is no DNA. This CDR3 is 13 amino acids long. Germline lookup yields CDR1 SQVTM and CDR2 ANQGSEA. The entire variable domain, with the rest obtained from reference TRBV29-1 and TRBJ2-5, is as follows: SAVISQKPSRDICQRGTSLTIQCQVDSQVTMMFWYRQQPGQSLTLIATANQGSEATYESGFVIDKFPISRPNLTFSTLTVSNMSPEDSSIYLCSASTRGIRTQYFGPGTRLLVL.